This record concerns one T cell receptor (beta chain) sequence. The sample belongs to a study of blood T cell repertoires in COVID-19. This CDR3 has 14 residues. V shed 3 bases and J shed 4 bases, with 12 bases lying between them. Germline loops: CDR1 LNHDA, CDR2 SQIVND (reference sequence). Libraries were prepared by immunoSEQ multiplex PCR; TCRdb keeps only in-frame clonotypes and omits some of them. The table shows more than 150,000 clones, with roughly 94% occurring only once. Sequenced: peripheral blood. The TCR sequence derives from a man aged 25 to 40 with COVID-19, enrolled during active disease. The chain couples TRBV19 to TRBJ1-2, with a weak D call TRBD1 (6 bases). CDR3: CASSMLGAGYGYTF. In DNA form, the CDR3 reads TGTGCCAGTAGTATGTTGGGGGCGGGCTATGGCTACACCTTC.